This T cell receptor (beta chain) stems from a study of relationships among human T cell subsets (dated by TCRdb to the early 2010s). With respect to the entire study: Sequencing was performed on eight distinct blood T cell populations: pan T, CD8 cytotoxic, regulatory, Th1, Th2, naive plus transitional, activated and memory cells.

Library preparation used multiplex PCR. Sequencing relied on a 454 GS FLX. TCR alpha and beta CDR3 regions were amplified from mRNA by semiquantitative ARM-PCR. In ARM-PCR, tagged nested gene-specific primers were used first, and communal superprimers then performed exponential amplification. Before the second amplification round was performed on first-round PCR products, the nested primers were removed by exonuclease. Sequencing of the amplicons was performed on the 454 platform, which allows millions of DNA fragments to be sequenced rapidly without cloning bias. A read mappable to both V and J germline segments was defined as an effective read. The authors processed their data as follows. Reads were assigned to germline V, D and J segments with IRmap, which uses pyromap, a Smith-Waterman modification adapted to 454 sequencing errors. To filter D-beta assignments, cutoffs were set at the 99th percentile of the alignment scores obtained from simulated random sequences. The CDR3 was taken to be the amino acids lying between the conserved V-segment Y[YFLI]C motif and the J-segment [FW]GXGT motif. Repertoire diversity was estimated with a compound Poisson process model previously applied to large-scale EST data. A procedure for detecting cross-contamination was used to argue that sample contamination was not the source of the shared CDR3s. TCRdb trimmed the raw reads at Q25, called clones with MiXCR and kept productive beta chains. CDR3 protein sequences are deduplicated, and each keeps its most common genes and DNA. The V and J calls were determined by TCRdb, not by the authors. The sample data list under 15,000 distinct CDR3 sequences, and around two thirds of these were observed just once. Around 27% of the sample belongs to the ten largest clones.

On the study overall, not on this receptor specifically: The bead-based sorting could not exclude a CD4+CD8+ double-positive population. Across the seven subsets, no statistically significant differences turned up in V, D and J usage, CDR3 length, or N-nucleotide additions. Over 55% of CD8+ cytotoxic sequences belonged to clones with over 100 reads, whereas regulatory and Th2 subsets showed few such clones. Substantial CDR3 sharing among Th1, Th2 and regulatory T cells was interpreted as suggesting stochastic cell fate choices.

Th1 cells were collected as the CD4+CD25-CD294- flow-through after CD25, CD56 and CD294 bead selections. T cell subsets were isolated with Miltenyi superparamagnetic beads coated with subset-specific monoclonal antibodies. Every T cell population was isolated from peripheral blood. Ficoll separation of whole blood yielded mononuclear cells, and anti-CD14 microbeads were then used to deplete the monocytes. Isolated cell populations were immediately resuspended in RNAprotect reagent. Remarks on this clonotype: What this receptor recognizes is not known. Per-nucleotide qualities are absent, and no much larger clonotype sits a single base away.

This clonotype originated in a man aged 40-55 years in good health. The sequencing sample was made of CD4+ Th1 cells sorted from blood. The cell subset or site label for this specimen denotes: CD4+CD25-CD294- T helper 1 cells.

DNA sequence: TGCGCCAGCAGCCAAGATGCCAACCTACAGAACAATGAGCAGTTCTTC. This encodes CASSQDANLQNNEQFF. The chain is assembled from TRBV4-1 and TRBJ2-1, with the D segment identity uncertain. V loses 0 bases, J loses 5 bases, and the germline ends lie 14 bases apart. The germline V gene sets CDR1 to MGHRA and CDR2 to YSYEKL. Reading from cysteine to phenylalanine, the CDR3 counts 16 amino acids. The sequence is cut down to CDR3 DNA, 48 bases in frame from base 1.